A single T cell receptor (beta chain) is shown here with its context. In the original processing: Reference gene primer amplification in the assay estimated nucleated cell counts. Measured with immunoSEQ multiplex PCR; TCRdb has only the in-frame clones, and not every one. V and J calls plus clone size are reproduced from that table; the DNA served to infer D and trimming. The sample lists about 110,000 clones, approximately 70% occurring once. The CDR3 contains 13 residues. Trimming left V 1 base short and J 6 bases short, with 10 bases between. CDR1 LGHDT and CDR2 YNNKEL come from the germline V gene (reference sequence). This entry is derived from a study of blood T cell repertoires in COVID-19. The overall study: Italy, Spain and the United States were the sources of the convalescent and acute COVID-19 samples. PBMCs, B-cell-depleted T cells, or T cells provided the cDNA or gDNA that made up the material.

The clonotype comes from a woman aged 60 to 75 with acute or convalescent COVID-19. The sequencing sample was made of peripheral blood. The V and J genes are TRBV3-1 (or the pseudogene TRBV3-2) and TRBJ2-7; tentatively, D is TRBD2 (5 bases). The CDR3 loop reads CASSQVRAGEQYF. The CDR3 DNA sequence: TGTGCCAGCAGCCAAGTTCGCGCGGGCGAGCAGTACTTC.